The rows below give T cell receptor beta chains drawn from one sample of a study of yellow fever vaccine responses in identical twins. TCRdb re-called the RT-PCR reads with MiXCR, one entry per CDR3 protein. Of some 23,000 distinct CDR3 sequences in the sample, under 80% were seen once. The sample consisted of T cells from blood (PBMCs), unsorted or a sorted subset (not recorded which), taken before or after yellow fever vaccination (not recorded which). The receptors were gathered from a woman between 18 and 29 years old who received the yellow fever vaccine. Both conserved end residues are part of each CDR3.

TRBV4-1	TRBJ2-1	CASSQEGVGPHEQFF
TRBV6-1	TRBJ2-1	CASSEWGQGASNEQFF
TRBV6-4	TRBJ2-2	CASSHGVAGELFF
TRBV5-1	TRBJ2-3	CASSNHDRGLTSTDTQYF
TRBV29-1	TRBJ1-1	CSVLTENTEAFF
TRBV4-1	TRBJ2-5	CASSQDPAGGVRETQYF
TRBV6-2/TRBV6-3	TRBJ2-1	CASSYESYNEQFF
TRBV11-1	TRBJ2-3	CASSPAFSDTQYF
TRBV10-3	TRBJ2-1	CAISESWQGQFF
TRBV29-1	TRBJ1-1	CSVDSRANTEAFF
TRBV3-1	TRBJ2-3	CASSPVFTDTQYF
TRBV18	TRBJ1-1	CASSPSGNTEAFF
TRBV10-1	TRBJ2-1	CASSELAGSYNEQFF
TRBV6-4	TRBJ2-1	CASSDTPEYNEQFF
TRBV4-1	TRBJ1-1	CASSAPGRNTEAFF
TRBV29-1	TRBJ1-5	CSVDGGTNQPQHF
TRBV15	TRBJ1-2	CATSTDRVGYGYTF
TRBV15	TRBJ1-6	CATSRDETAARNSPLHF
TRBV6-2/TRBV6-3	TRBJ2-3	CASRTGLAGATQYF
TRBV9	TRBJ2-3	CASSVRQGVPDTQYF
TRBV29-1	TRBJ2-3	CSVETGTSGNTQYF
TRBV28	TRBJ2-2	CASRIQGAGGELFF
TRBV27	TRBJ2-5	CASSLANGYQETPYF
TRBV6-5	TRBJ1-2	CASSYSNVNYGYTF
TRBV10-3	TRBJ1-1	CAISVDEGTEAFF